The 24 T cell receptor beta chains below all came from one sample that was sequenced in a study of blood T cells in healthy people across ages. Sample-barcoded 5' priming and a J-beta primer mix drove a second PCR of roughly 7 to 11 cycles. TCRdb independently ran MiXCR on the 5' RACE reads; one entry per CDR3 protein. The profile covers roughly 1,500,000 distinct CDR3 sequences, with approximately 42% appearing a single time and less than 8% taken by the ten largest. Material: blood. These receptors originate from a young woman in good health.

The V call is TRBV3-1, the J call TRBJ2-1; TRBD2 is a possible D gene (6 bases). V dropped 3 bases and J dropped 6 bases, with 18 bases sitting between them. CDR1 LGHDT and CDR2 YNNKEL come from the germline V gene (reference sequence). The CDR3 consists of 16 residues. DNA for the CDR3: TGTGCCAGCAGCCACCCCGAGGGCGGGATGGGCAATGAGCAGTTCTTC. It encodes CASSHPEGGMGNEQFF.

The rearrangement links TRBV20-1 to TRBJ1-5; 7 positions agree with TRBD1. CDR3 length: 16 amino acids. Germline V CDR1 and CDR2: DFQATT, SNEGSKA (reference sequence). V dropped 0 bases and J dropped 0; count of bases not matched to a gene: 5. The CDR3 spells CSAREQGIYSNQPQHF. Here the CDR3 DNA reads TGCAGTGCTAGAGAACAGGGGATCTATAGCAATCAGCCCCAGCATTTT.

CDR3 protein: CASSLRTSGRASYEQYF. CDR3 nucleotides: TGTGCCAGCAGTTTACGGACTAGCGGGAGGGCCTCCTACGAGCAGTACTTC. The chain is built from TRBV12-3 or TRBV12-4 and TRBJ2-7; TRBD2 aligns across 15 bases. This CDR3 region has 17 residues. J lost 0 bases, V lost 2 bases, and 2 bases had no gene match.

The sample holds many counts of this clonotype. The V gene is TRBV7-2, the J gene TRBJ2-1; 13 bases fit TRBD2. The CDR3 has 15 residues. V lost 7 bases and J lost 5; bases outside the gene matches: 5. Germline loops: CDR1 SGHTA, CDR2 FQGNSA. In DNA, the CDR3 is TGTGCCAGCATCCTACTAGCGGGAGGGAACAATGAGCAGTTCTTC. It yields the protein CASILLAGGNNEQFF. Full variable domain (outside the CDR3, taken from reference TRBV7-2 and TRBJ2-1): GAGVSQSPSNKVTEKGKDVELRCDPISGHTALYWYRQSLGQGLEFLIYFQGNSAPDKSGLPSDRFSAERTGGSVSTLTIQRTQQEDSAVYLCASILLAGGNNEQFFGPGTRLTVL.

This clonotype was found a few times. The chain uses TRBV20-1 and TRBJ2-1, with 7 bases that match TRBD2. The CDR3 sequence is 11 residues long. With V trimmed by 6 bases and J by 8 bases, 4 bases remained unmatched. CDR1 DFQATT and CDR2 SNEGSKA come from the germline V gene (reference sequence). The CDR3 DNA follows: TGCAGTGCGGTGACTAGCTATGAGCAGTTCTTC. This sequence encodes CSAVTSYEQFF.

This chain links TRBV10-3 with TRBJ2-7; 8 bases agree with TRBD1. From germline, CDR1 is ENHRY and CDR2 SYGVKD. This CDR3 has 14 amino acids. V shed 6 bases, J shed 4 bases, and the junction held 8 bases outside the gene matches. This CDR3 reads CAISQTGEAYEQYF. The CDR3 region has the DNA TGTGCCATCAGCCAGACAGGGGAAGCATACGAGCAGTACTTC.

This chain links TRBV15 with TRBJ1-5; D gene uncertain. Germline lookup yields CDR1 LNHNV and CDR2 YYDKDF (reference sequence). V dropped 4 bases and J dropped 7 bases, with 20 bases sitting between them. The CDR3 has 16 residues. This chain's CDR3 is CATSMPAGSGWQPQHF. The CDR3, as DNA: TGTGCCACCAGCATGCCGGCTGGTAGTGGGTGGCAGCCCCAGCATTTT. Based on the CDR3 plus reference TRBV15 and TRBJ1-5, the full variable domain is DAMVIQNPRYQVTQFGKPVTLSCSQTLNHNVMYWYQQKSSQAPKLLFHYYDKDFNNEADTPDNFQSRRPNTSFCFLDIRSPGLGDTAMYLCATSMPAGSGWQPQHFGDGTRLSIL.

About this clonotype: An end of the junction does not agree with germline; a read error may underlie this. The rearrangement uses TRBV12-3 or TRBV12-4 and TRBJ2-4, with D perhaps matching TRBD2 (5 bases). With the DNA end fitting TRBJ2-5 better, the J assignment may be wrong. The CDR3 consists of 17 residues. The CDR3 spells CAGSLAHGIGVQETQYF. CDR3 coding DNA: TGTGCCGGCAGTTTAGCGCATGGGATCGGAGTTCAAGAGACCCAGTACTTC.

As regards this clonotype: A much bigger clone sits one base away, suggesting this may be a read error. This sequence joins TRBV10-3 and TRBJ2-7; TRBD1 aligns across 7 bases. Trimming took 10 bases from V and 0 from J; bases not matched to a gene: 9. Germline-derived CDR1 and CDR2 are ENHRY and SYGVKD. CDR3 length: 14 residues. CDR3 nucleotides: TGTGCCACGCAGACAGGGAAGTTCTCCTACGAGCAGTACTTC. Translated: CATQTGKFSYEQYF.

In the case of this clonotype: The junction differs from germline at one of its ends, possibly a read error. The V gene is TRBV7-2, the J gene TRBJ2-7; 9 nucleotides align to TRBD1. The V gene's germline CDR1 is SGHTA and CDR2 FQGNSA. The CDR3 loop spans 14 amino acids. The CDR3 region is CVSSPDRGVYEQYF. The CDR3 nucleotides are TGTGTCAGCAGCCCGGACAGGGGAGTATACGAGCAGTACTTC.

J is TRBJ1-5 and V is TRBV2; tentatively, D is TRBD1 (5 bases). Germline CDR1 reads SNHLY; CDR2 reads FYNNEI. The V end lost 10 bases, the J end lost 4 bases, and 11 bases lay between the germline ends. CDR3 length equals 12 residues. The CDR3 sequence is CATWDGNQPQHF. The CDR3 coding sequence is TGTGCCACCTGGGACGGTAATCAGCCCCAGCATTTT.

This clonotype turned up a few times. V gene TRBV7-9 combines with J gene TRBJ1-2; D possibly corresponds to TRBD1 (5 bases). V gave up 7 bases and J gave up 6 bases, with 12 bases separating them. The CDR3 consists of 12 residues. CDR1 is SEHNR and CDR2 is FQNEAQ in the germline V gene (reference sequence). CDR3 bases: TGTGCCAGCACTAACGGAGGGGATGGCTACACCTTC. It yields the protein CASTNGGDGYTF.

The CDR3 DNA follows: TGCGCCAGCAGCCCCGGCGAGGGGCCGGGAGATACGCAGTATTTT. Protein: CASSPGEGPGDTQYF. This chain connects TRBV4-1 to TRBJ2-3, with D perhaps given as TRBD1 or TRBD2 (5 bases each). The V end lost 4 bases, the J end lost 5 bases, and 16 bases lay between the germline ends. This CDR3 region has 15 residues. Germline-derived CDR1 and CDR2 are MGHRA and YSYEKL.

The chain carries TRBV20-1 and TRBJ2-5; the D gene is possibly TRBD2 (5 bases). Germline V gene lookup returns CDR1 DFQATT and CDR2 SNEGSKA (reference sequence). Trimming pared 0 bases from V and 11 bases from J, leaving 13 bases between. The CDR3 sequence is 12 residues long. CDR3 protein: CSARDGLGEQYF. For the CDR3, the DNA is TGCAGTGCTAGAGATGGGTTGGGAGAGCAGTACTTC.

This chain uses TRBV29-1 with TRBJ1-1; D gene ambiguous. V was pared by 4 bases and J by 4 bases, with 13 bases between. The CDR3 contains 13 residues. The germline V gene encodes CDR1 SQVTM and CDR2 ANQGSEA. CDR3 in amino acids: CSVARVLSTEAFF. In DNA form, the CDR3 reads TGCAGCGTTGCAAGGGTTTTGAGCACTGAAGCTTTCTTT.

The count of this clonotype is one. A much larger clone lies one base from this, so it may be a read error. CDR3 coding DNA: TGTGCCAGCAGCTTATACGGGACTAACGGAGATGAGCAGTACTTC. Its translation is CASSLYGTNGDEQYF. The V call is TRBV7-2, the J call TRBJ2-5; 7 bases map to TRBD2. The CDR3 covers 15 residues. Per the germline V gene, CDR1 is SGHTA and CDR2 is FQGNSA. Trimming at V came to 2 bases and at J to 11 bases, leaving 14 bases not matched to a gene. The full variable domain, its missing parts supplied by reference TRBV7-2 and TRBJ2-5, is GAGVSQSPSNKVTEKGKDVELRCDPISGHTALYWYRQSLGQGLEFLIYFQGNSAPDKSGLPSDRFSAERTGGSVSTLTIQRTQQEDSAVYLCASSLYGTNGDEQYFGPGTRLLVL.

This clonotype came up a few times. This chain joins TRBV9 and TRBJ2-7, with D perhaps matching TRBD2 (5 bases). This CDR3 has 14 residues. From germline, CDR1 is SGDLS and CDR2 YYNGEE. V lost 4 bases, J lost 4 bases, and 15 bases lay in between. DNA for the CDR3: TGTGCCAGCAGCCCCCCGGGGATCGTTTACGAGCAGTACTTC. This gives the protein CASSPPGIVYEQYF.

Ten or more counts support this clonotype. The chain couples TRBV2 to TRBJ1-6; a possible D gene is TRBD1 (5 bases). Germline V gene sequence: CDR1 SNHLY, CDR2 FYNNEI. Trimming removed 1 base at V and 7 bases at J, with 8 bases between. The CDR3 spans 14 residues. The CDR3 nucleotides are TGTGCCAGCAGTGAAGGACAGTCAAATTCACCCCTCCACTTT. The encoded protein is CASSEGQSNSPLHF.

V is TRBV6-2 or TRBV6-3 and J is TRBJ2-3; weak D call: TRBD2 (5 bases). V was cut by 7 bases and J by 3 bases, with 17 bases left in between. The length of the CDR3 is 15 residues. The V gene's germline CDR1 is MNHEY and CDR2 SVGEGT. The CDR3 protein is CASTSGAERTDTQYF. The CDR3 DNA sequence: TGTGCCAGCACTTCCGGTGCGGAGCGGACAGATACGCAGTATTTT.

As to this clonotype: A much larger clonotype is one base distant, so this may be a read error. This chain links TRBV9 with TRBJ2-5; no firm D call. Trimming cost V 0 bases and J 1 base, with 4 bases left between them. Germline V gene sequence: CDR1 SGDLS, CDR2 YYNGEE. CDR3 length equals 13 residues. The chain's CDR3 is CASSVGCQETQYF. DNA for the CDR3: TGTGCCAGCAGCGTAGGGTGCCAAGAGACCCAGTACTTC.

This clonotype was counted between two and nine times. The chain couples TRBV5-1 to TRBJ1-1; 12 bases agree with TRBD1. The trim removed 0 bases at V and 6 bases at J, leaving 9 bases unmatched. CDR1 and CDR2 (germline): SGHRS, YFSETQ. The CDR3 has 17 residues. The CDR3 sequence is CASSLAGGQGASAEAFF. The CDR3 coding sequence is TGCGCCAGCAGCTTGGCCGGGGGACAGGGGGCCAGCGCTGAAGCTTTCTTT.

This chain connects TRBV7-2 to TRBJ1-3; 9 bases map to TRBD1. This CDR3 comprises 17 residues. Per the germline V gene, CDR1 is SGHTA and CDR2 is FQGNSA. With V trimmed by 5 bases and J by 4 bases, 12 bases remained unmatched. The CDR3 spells CASSAYLPGTGGNTIYF. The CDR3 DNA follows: TGTGCCAGCAGCGCATACCTCCCTGGGACAGGGGGAAACACCATATATTTT. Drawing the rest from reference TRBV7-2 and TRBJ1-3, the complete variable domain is GAGVSQSPSNKVTEKGKDVELRCDPISGHTALYWYRQSLGQGLEFLIYFQGNSAPDKSGLPSDRFSAERTGGSVSTLTIQRTQQEDSAVYLCASSAYLPGTGGNTIYFGEGSWLTVV.

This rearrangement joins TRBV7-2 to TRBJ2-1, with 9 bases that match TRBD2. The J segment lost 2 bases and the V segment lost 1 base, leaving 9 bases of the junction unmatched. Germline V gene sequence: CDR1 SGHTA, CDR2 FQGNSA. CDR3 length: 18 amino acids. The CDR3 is CASSLDRGGLAPYNEQFF. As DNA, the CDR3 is TGTGCCAGCAGCTTAGATAGGGGTGGACTAGCGCCCTACAATGAGCAGTTCTTC.

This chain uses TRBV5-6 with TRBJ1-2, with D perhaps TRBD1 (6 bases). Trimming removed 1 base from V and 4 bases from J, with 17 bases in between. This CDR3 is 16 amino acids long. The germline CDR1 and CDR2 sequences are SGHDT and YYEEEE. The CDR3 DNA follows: TGTGCCAGCAGCTTGACAAGGACAGAAAAGCCCTATGGCTACACCTTC. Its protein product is CASSLTRTEKPYGYTF.